This TCR beta chain was sequenced during a study of T cells after yellow fever vaccination. Whole-study findings and limits: The study re-detected most primary-vaccination clones after the booster (around 96% CD4, just over 85% CD8).

The CDR3 loop spans 14 amino acids. Germline CDR1 MGHDK, CDR2 SYGVNS. The ends were cut back, 5 bases at V and 0 bases at J, with 8 bases in the middle. In regard to this clonotype: Its antigen is not known.

MiXCR, run by TCRdb on the 5' RACE reads, gives a single entry per CDR3 protein. The table lists 340,000 or so distinct CDR3 sequences, around 13% of them singletons. The source of this sequence is a man aged 18 to 35 who received the YFV17D yellow fever vaccine. Sequenced material: CD4+ T cells sorted from PBMCs, taken 15 days after the yellow fever booster vaccination. This rearrangement joins TRBV25-1 to TRBJ1-5, with D uncertain. This chain's CDR3 is CASSSAYSNQPQHF. Here the CDR3 DNA reads TGTGCCAGCAGTAGTGCTTATAGCAATCAGCCCCAGCATTTT.